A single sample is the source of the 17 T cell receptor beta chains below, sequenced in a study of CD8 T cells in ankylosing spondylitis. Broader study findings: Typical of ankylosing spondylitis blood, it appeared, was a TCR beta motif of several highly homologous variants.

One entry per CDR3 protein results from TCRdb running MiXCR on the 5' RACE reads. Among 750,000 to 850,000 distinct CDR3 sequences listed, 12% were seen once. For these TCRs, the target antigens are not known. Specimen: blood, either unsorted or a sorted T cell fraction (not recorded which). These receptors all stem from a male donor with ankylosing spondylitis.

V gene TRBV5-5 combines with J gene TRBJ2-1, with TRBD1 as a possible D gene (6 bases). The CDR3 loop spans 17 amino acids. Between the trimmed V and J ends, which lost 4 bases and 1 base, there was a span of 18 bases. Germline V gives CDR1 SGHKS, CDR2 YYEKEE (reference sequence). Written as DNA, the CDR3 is TGTGCCAGCAGCCCGGGGTGGGGGCGTAAATCCTACAATGAGCAGTTCTTC. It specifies CASSPGWGRKSYNEQFF.

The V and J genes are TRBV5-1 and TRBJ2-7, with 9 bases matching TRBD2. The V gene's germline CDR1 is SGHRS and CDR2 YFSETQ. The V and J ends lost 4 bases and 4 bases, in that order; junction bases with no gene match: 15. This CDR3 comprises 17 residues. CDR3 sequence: CASSPDPGAGGRYEQYF. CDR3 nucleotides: TGCGCCAGCAGCCCCGACCCGGGGGCGGGAGGGCGGTACGAGCAGTACTTC.

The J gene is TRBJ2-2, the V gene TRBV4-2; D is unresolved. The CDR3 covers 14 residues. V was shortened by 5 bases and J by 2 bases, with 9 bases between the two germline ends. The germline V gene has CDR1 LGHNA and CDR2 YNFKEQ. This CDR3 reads CASSVDVNTGELFF. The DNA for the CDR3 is TGTGCCAGCAGCGTCGACGTAAACACCGGGGAGCTGTTTTTT.

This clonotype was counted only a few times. The CDR3 loop is CASSRTYLPTDTQYF. The CDR3 DNA follows: TGTGCCAGCAGCCGGACTTATCTACCAACAGATACGCAGTATTTT. The chain has TRBV7-2 and TRBJ2-3, with D possibly matching TRBD2 (5 bases). The CDR3 spans 15 residues. V lost 5 bases to trimming and J lost 3 bases, with 15 bases between them. CDR1 SGHTA and CDR2 FQGNSA come from the germline V gene. Full variable domain (remainder filled in from reference TRBV7-2 and TRBJ2-3): GAGVSQSPSNKVTEKGKDVELRCDPISGHTALYWYRQSLGQGLEFLIYFQGNSAPDKSGLPSDRFSAERTGGSVSTLTIQRTQQEDSAVYLCASSRTYLPTDTQYFGPGTRLTVL.

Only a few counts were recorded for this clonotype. The CDR3 reads CASRGTLGGTGELFF. The CDR3 bases are TGCGCCAGCAGGGGGACACTCGGAGGGACCGGGGAGCTGTTTTTT. The chain joins TRBV5-1 to TRBJ2-2, with D perhaps being TRBD1 or TRBD2 (6 bases each). The CDR3 extends over 15 amino acids. The germline gives CDR1 SGHRS, CDR2 YFSETQ. Trimming cost V 5 bases and J 5 bases, with 16 bases left between them.

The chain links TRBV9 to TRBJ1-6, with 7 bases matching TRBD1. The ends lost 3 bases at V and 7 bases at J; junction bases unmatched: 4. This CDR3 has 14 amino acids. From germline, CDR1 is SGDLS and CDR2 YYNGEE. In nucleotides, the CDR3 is TGTGCCAGCAGCGCAGGACAGGAAAATTCACCCCTCCACTTT. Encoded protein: CASSAGQENSPLHF.

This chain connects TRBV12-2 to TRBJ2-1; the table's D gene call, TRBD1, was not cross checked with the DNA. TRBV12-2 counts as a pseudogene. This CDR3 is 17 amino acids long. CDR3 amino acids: CASRLAGGATRPNEQFF. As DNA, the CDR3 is TGTGCAAGTCGCTTAGCAGGGGGCGCGACTAGGCCCAATGAGCAGTTCTTC.

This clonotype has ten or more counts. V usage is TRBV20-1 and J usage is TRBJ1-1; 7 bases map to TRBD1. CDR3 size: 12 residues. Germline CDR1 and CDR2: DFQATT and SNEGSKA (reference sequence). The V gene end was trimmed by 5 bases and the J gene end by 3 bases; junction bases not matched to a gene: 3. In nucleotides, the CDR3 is TGCAGTGCTGTCAGGGGGGACACTGAAGCTTTCTTT. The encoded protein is CSAVRGDTEAFF.

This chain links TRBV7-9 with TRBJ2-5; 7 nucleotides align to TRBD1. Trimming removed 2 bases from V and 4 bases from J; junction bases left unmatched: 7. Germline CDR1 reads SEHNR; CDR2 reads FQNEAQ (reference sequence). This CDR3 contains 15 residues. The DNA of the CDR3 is TGTGCCAGCAGCTTACAGACAGGGCCGCTAGAGACCCAGTACTTC. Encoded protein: CASSLQTGPLETQYF.

The CDR3 nucleotides read TGCGCCAGCACCTTAGACAGCACAGATACGCAGTATTTT. This gives the protein CASTLDSTDTQYF. The rearrangement uses TRBV5-1 and TRBJ2-3, with D hard to call. Germline V gene data show CDR1 as SGHRS and CDR2 as YFSETQ. The CDR3 extends over 13 amino acids. Trimming removed 6 bases at V and 0 bases at J, with 8 bases between.

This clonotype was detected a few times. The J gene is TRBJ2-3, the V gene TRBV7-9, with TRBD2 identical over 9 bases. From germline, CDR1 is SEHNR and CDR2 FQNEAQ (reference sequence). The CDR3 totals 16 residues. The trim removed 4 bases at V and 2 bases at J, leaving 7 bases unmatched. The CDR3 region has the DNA TGTGCCAGCAGCTCCGGGACTAGCAGTTTCACAGATACGCAGTATTTT. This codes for CASSSGTSSFTDTQYF.

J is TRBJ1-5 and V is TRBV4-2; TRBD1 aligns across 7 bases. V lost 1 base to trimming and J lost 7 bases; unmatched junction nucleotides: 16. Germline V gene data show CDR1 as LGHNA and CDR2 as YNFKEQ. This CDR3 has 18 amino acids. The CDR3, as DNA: TGTGCCAGCAGCCAAGTCTTCAGGACAGGCAGGGAAGGCCAGCCCCAGCATTTT. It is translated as CASSQVFRTGREGQPQHF.

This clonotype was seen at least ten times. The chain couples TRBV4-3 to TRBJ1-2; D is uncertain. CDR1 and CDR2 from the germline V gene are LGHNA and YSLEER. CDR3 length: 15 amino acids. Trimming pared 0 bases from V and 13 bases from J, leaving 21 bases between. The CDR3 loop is CASSQDSFLGPSCTF. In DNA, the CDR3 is TGCGCCAGCAGCCAAGATTCGTTCCTCGGTCCATCCTGCACCTTC.

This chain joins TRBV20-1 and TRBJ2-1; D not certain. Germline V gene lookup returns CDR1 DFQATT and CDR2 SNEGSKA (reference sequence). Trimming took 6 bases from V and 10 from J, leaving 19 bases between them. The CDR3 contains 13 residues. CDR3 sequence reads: CSAPLGWEGEQFF. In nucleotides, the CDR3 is TGCAGTGCCCCTCTCGGGTGGGAAGGAGAGCAGTTCTTC.

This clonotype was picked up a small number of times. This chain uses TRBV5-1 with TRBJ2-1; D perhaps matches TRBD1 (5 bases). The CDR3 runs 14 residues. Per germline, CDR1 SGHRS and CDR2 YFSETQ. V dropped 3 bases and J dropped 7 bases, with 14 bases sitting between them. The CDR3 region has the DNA TGCGCCAGCAGCTGGCAGGGTCTTGGAAATGAGCAGTTCTTC. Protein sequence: CASSWQGLGNEQFF.

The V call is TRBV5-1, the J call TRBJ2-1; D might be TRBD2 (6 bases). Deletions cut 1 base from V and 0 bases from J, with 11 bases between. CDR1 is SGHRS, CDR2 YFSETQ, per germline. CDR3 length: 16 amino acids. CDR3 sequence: CASSLIAGLSYNEQFF. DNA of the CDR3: TGCGCCAGCAGCTTGATTGCGGGACTCTCCTACAATGAGCAGTTCTTC. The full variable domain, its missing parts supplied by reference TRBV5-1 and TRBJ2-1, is KAGVTQTPRYLIKTRGQQVTLSCSPISGHRSVSWYQQTPGQGLQFLFEYFSETQRNKGNFPGRFSGRQFSNSRSEMNVSTLELGDSALYLCASSLIAGLSYNEQFFGPGTRLTVL.

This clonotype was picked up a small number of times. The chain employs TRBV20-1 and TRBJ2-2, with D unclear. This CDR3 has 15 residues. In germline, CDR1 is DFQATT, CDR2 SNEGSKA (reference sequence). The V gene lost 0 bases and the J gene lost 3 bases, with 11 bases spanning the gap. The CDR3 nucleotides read TGCAGTGCTAGAGATGTTGAGAGCTACACCGGGGAGCTGTTTTTT. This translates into CSARDVESYTGELFF.